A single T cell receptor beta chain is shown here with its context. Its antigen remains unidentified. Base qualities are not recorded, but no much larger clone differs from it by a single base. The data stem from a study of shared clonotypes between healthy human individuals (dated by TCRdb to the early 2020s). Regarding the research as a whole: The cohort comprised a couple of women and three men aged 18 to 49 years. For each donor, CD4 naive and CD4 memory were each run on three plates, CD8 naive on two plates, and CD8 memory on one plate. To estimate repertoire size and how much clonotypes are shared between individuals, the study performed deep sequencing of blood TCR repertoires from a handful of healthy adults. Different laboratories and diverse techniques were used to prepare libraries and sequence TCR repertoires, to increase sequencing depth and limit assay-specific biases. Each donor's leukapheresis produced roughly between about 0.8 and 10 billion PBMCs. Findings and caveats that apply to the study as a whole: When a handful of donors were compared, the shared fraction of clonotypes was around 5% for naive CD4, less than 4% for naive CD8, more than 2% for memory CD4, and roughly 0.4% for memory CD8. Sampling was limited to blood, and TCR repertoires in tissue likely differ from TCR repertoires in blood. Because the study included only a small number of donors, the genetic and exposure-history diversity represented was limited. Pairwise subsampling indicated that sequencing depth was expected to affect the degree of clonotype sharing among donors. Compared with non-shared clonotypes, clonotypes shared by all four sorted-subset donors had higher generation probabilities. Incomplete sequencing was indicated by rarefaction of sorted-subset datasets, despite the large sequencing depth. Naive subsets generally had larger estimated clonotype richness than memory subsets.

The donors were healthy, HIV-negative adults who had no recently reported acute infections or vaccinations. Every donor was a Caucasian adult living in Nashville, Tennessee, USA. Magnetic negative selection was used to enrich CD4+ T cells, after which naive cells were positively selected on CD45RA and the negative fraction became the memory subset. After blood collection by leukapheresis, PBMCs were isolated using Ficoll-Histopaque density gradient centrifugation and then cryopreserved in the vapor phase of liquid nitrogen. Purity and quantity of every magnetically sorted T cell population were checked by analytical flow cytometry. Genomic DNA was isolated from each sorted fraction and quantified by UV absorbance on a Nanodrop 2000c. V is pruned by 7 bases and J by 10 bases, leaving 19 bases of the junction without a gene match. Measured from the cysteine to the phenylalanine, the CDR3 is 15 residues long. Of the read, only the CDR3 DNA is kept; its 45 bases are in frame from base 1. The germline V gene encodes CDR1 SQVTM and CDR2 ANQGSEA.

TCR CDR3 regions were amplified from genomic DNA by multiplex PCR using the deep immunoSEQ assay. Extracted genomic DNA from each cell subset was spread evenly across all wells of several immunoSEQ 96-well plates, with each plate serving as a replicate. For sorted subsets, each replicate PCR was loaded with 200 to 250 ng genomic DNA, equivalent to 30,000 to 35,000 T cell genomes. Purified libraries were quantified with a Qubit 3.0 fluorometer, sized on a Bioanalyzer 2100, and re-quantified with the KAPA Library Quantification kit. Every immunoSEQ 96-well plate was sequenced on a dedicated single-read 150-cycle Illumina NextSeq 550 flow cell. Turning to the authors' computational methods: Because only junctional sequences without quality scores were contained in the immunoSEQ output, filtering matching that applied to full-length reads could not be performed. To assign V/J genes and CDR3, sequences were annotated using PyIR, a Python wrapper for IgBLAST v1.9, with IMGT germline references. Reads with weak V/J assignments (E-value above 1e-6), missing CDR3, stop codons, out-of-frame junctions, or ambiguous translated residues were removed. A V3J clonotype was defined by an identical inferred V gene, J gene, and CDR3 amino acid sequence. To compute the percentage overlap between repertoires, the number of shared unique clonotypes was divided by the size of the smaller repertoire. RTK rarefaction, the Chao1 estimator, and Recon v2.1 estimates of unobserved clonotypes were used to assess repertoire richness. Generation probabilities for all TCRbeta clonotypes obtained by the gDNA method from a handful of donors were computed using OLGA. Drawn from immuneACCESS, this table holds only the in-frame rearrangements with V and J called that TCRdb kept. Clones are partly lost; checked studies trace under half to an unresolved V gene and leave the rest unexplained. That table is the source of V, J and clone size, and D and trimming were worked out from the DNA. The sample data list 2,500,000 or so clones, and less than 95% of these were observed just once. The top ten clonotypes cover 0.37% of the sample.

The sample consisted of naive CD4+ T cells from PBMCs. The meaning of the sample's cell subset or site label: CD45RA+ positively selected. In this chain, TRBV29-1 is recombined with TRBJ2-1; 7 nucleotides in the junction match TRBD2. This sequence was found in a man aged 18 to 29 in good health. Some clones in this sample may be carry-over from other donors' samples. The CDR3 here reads CSATVRDYPKLEQFF. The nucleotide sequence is TGCAGCGCTACTGTTCGGGACTACCCTAAACTGGAGCAGTTCTTC.